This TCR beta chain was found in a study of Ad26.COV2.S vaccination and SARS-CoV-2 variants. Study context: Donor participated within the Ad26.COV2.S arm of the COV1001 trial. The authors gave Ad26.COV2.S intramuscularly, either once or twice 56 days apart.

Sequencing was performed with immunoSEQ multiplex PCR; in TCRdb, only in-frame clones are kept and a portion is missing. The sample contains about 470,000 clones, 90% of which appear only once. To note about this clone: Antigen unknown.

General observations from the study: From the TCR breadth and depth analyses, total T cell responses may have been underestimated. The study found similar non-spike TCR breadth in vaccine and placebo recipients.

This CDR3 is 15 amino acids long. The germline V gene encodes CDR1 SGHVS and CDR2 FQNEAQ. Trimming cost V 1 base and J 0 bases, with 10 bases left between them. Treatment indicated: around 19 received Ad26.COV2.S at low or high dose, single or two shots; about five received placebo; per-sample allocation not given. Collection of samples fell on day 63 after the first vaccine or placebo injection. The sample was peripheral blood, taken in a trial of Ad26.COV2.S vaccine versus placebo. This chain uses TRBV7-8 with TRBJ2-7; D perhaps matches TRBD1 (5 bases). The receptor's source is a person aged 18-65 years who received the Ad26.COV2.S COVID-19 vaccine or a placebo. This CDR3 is CASSLEGVTSYEQYF. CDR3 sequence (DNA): TGTGCCAGCAGCTTAGAAGGGGTCACCTCCTACGAGCAGTACTTC.